Shown below are 3 T cell receptor beta chains from a single sample sequenced in a study of response to subunit inactivated influenza vaccine. Via MiXCR, TCRdb re-called the RT-PCR reads, giving one row per CDR3 protein. This table holds around 600,000 distinct CDR3 sequences, roughly 10% found once. These data were likewise used in another study, on T cells expressing NK-cell markers. As that study records: The cDNA for TCR beta came from 5'RACE template switching with UMIs.

The sample here was PBMCs from blood, taken on the day of vaccination. The receptors were gathered from a man aged 45-60 years who received an inactivated influenza vaccine.

Here the CDR3 DNA reads TGTGCCAGCAGTTACTCGTGGGGACAGGGTATCTTAGGGGAGCTGTTTTTT. Its translation: CASSYSWGQGILGELFF. The gene calls are TRBV6-5 and TRBJ2-2, with 9 bases matching TRBD1. The CDR3 length is 17 residues. Germline V gene data show CDR1 as MNHEY and CDR2 as SVGAGI. The ends lost 0 bases at V and 8 bases at J; junction bases unmatched: 10.

This clonotype was counted between two and nine times. This chain connects TRBV9 to TRBJ1-4; possibly TRBD1 for D (6 bases). Germline values: CDR1 SGDLS, CDR2 YYNGEE. The CDR3 runs to 16 residues. The germline V and J ends were trimmed by 0 bases and 8 bases, with 17 bases remaining between them. CDR3 nucleotide sequence: TGTGCCAGCAGCGTAGTTGGACAGCCGGGCGAGGAAAAACTGTTTTTT. This encodes CASSVVGQPGEEKLFF. Together with reference TRBV9 and TRBJ1-4, the CDR3 gives the full variable domain: DSGVTQTPKHLITATGQRVTLRCSPRSGDLSVYWYQQSLDQGLQFLIQYYNGEERAKGNILERFSAQQFPDLHSELNLSSLELGDSALYFCASSVVGQPGEEKLFFGSGTQLSVL.

A few counts support this clonotype. This rearrangement joins TRBV5-6 to TRBJ2-7, with TRBD1 matching over 7 bases. In germline, CDR1 is SGHDT, CDR2 YYEEEE. CDR3 length: 15 residues. The V gene end was trimmed by 0 bases and the J gene end by 9 bases; junction bases not matched to a gene: 12. The CDR3 protein is CASSLVITGAAAQYF. CDR3 bases: TGTGCCAGCAGCTTGGTGATTACAGGGGCAGCTGCGCAGTACTTC.